This T cell receptor beta chain comes out of a study of tumor and adjacent non-tumor tissue in lung cancer. Across the whole study: The cohort had roughly 12 adenocarcinoma, a couple of squamous cell and 1 small cell patients.

TCRbeta libraries were built with three rounds of nested PCR, modified from ARM-PCR. TCRdb fed the multiplex PCR reads into MiXCR, producing one record per CDR3 protein. Seen here are tens of thousands of distinct CDR3 sequences, around 64% observed once, and the top ten hold under 35%. General observations from the study: In normal lung, the top 100 clones were significantly more dominant than in tumor.

This sample's RNA came from whole unsorted tissue. Distant lung tissue was collected more than 3 cm away from the tumor edge. Per the germline V gene, CDR1 is SGHVS and CDR2 is FQNEAQ. This CDR3 is 18 amino acids long. After removal of 0 bases from V and 5 bases from J, the junction contained 11 bases not matched to a gene. Details on this clonotype: Its antigen is currently unknown.

The chain has TRBV7-8 and TRBJ2-1; 9 nucleotides line up with TRBD2. The receptor was derived from a man aged 70 or older with non-small cell lung cancer. Material: distant non-tumor lung tissue. CDR3 nucleotides: TGTGCCAGCAGCTTAGCAATGTTACAGCGGGAGGATGACAATGAGCAGTTCTTC. It specifies CASSLAMLQREDDNEQFF.